The T cell receptor (beta chain) under discussion was sequenced for a study of cytomegalovirus exposure and HLA in healthy donors. Study outcomes and limitations: Some V segments could not be told apart, so they were left out, TRBV6-2 and TRBV6-3 among them.

The PCR employed 60 Vbeta primers together with 13 Jbeta primers. The protocol was immunoSEQ multiplex PCR, while the TCRdb copy is restricted to in-frame clones and leaves out a portion. The repertoire holds 100,000 to 150,000 clones, with roughly 85% as singletons. In the case of this clone: Its antigen is currently unknown.

Germline CDR1 SGHRS, CDR2 YFSETQ. This CDR3 is built from 12 residues. The ends were cut back, 4 bases at V and 1 base at J, with 5 bases in the middle. V is TRBV5-1 and J is TRBJ2-5, with no clear D. The receptor's source is a man aged 18 to 29 in good health and CMV-seropositive. The sequencing input was PBMCs. This CDR3 reads CASSGPQETQYF. The CDR3 DNA reads TGCGCCAGCAGCGGCCCCCAAGAGACCCAGTACTTC.